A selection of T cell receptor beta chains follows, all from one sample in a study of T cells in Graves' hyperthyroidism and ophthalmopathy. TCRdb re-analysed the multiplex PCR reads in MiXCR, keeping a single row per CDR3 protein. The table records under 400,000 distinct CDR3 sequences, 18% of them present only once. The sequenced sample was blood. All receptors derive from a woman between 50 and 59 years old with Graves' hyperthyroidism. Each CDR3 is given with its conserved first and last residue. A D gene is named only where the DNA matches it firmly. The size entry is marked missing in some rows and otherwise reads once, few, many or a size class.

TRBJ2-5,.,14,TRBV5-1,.,CASSRGDSQETQYF,TGCGCCAGCAGCCGCGGGGACAGCCAAGAGACCCAGTACTTC
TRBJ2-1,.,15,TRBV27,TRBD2,CASSHVAGGYNEQFF,TGTGCCAGCAGCCATGTAGCGGGAGGATACAATGAGCAGTTCTTC
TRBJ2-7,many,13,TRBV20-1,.,CSASASPTDEQYF,TGCAGTGCTAGCGCTAGTCCCACCGACGAGCAGTACTTC
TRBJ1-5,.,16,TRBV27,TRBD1,CASSPWTGYSNQPQHF,TGTGCCAGCAGTCCGTGGACAGGGTATAGCAATCAGCCCCAGCATTTT
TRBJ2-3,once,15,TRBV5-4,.,CATTVRRGSTDTQYF,TGTGCAACGACAGTAAGGCGGGGAAGCACAGATACGCAGTATTTT
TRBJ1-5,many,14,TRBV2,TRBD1,CASGKQGASQPQHF,TGTGCCAGCGGCAAACAGGGGGCGTCTCAGCCCCAGCATTTT
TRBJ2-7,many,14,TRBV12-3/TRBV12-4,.,CASSSKVQGYEQYF,TGTGCCAGCAGTTCAAAGGTACAAGGGTACGAGCAGTACTTC
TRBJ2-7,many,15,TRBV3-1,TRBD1,CASSQGTDSSYEQYF,TGTGCCAGCAGCCAGGGGACAGACAGCTCCTACGAGCAGTACTTC
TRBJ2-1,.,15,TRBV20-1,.,CSAVDSLSSYNEQFF,TGCAGTGCGGTAGACTCGCTCAGCTCCTACAATGAGCAGTTCTTC
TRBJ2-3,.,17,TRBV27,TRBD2,CASSFLGGGLSTDTQYF,TGTGCCAGCAGTTTTCTGGGCGGGGGGCTCAGCACAGATACGCAGTATTTT
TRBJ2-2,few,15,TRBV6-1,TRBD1,CASSDGQGATGELFF,TGTGCCAGCAGTGACGGACAGGGGGCTACCGGGGAGCTGTTTTTT
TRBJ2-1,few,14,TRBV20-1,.,CSASYEPGGNEQFF,TGCAGTGCTAGTTATGAGCCCGGCGGCAATGAGCAGTTCTTC
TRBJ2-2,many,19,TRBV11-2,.,CASSLSRRPPTPNTGELFF,TGTGCCAGCAGCTTATCGAGGCGCCCCCCCACCCCGAACACCGGGGAGCTGTTTTTT
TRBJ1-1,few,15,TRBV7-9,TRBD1,CANSPGTVGDTEAFF,TGTGCCAACAGCCCGGGGACAGTGGGGGACACTGAAGCTTTCTTT
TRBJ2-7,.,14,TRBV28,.,CASSLSPKGNEQYF,TGTGCCAGCAGTTTATCCCCCAAGGGGAACGAGCAGTACTTC
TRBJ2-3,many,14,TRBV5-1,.,CASSPLMTKDTQYF,TGCGCCAGCAGCCCCCTCATGACAAAAGATACGCAGTATTTT
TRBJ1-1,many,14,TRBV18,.,CASSPSAGNTEAFF,TGTGCCAGCTCACCGTCGGCGGGGAACACTGAAGCTTTCTTT
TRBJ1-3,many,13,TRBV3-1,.,CASKDLGGNTIYF,TGTGCCAGTAAGGACCTGGGAGGAAACACCATATATTTT
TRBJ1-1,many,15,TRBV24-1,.,CATSDIDKTRDEAFF,TGTGCCACCAGTGATATTGACAAGACACGGGATGAAGCTTTCTTT
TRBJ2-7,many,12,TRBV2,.,CASSEEDYEQYF,TGTGCCAGCAGTGAAGAGGACTACGAGCAGTACTTC
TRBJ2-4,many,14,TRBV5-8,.,CASSADASAYIQYF,TGTGCCAGCAGCGCGGACGCATCGGCATACATTCAGTACTTC
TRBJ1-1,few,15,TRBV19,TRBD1,CASTPTLGTGGMSFF,TGTGCCAGTACCCCTACCCTCGGGACAGGGGGTATGTCTTTCTTT
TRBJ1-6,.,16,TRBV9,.,CASSVATTHRGSPLHF,TGTGCCAGCAGCGTAGCTACGACCCATAGAGGTTCACCCCTCCACTTT
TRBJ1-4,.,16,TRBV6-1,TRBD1,CASSPGTGGAGEKLFF,TGTGCCAGCAGCCCCGGGACAGGGGGCGCCGGTGAAAAACTGTTTTTT
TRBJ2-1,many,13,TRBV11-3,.,CASSLSQGNEQFF,TGTGCCAGCAGCTTATCACAGGGTAATGAGCAGTTCTTC
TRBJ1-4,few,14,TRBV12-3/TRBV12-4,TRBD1,CASSRGQARNIMFF,TGTGCCAGCAGCCGAGGACAGGCCCGGAATATTATGTTTTTT
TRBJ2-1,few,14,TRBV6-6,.,CASSSSRTANEQFF,TGTGCCAGCAGTTCCTCCCGGACAGCGAATGAGCAGTTCTTC
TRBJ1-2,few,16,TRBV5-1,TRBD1,CASSLGTGAVVGGYTF,TGCGCCAGCAGCTTGGGGACAGGGGCGGTGGTTGGAGGCTACACCTTC
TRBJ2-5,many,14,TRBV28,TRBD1,CASSTGGEGETQYF,TGTGCCAGCAGTACAGGGGGCGAGGGAGAGACCCAGTACTTC
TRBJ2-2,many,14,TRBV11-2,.,CASSLLANTGELFF,TGTGCCAGCAGCTTATTAGCGAACACCGGGGAGCTGTTTTTT
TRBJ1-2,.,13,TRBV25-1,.,CASSEGSNYGYTF,TGTGCCAGCAGTGAAGGGAGCAACTATGGCTACACCTTC
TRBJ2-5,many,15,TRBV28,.,CASSRTQARQETQYF,TGTGCCAGCAGTAGGACCCAGGCGCGCCAGGAGACCCAGTACTTC
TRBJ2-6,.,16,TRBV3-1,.,CASSQGSGSGANVLTF,TGTGCCAGCAGCCAAGGGTCTGGCTCTGGGGCCAACGTCCTGACTTTC
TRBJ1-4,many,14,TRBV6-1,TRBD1,CASSSGQGQQKLFF,TGTGCCAGCAGTTCGGGACAGGGGCAGCAAAAACTGTTTTTT